This T cell receptor (beta chain) was identified in a study of T cells after yellow fever vaccination. On the study more broadly: Fractions containing few cells were prepared with SMART-Seq v4 Ultra Low Input. Overall study findings and caveats: Although most clonotypes did not, a small share appeared in both CD4 and CD8 compartments.

CDR1 SGHTA and CDR2 FQGNSA come from the germline V gene. The V and J ends lost 0 bases and 5 bases respectively, with 14 bases between them. The length of the CDR3 is 15 residues. The table lists this clonotype with many counts. Its target is not known. A process of 5'RACE template switching, which added a universal primer site and UMIs, was used to make TCR cDNA. TCRdb independently ran MiXCR on the 5' RACE reads; one entry per CDR3 protein. The sample holds about 220,000 distinct CDR3 sequences, approximately 3% seen once. The chain combines TRBV7-2 with TRBJ2-7, with D tentatively TRBD2 (6 bases). This material consisted of CD4+ T cells sorted from PBMCs, taken 10 days after the yellow fever booster vaccination. The clonotype was recovered from a man between 18 and 29 years old who received the YFV17D yellow fever vaccine. CDR3 coding DNA: TGTGCCAGCAGCTTAGCGCTTGGGCCGGGGGACGAGCAGTACTTC. Protein sequence: CASSLALGPGDEQYF.